This is a list of T cell receptor beta chains from one sample in a study of OX40 agonist ivuxolimab in advanced cancers. TCRdb's table, derived via immunoSEQ multiplex PCR, lists solely in-frame clones and lacks some. This sample yields tens of thousands of clones, of which 65% to 80% are seen a single time; 9.5% to 15% belongs to the top ten. The sample in question was CD4+ or CD8+ T cells sorted from blood, obtained in a trial of the OX40 agonist ivuxolimab. Every receptor here comes from an adult with an advanced solid tumor such as melanoma, head and neck, liver or kidney cancer. The CDR3 runs from the conserved cysteine through the conserved F or W. A D gene is named only where the DNA matches it firmly. The listing skips clone size in some rows; elsewhere it reads once, few, many or a size class.

clone size,V gene,D gene,J gene,CDR3 DNA,CDR3 protein
.,TRBV28,.,TRBJ2-3,TGTGCCAGCAGTTTGGATAGGACCACAGATACGCAGTATTTT,CASSLDRTTDTQYF
once,TRBV7-3,.,TRBJ1-5,TGTGCCAGCAGCTCCGGACGGTTGAATCAGCCCCAGCATTTT,CASSSGRLNQPQHF
few,TRBV2,.,TRBJ2-5,TGTGCCAGACTGGAGGGACAAGAGACCCAGTACTTC,CARLEGQETQYF
.,TRBV27,.,TRBJ2-7,TGTGCCAGCAGTTTATCGGTATGGGGATCCCCAAGTGAGCAGTACTTC,CASSLSVWGSPSEQYF
.,TRBV28,.,TRBJ1-2,TGTGCCAGCAGTTGGGAAGGGCGTATTTCTAACTATGGCTACACCTTC,CASSWEGRISNYGYTF
.,TRBV5-1,.,TRBJ2-7,TGCGCCAGCAGCTTGGCTGGCAGGTCCAACGAGCAGTACTTC,CASSLAGRSNEQYF
.,TRBV27,TRBD1,TRBJ2-1,TGTGCCAGCAGTTTATCGGGACAGGGGGGGAGAAATGAGCAGTTCTTC,CASSLSGQGGRNEQFF
.,TRBV6-5,TRBD1,TRBJ1-1,TGTGCCAGCAGGAGCGACAGGGTGGACCCTGAAGCTTTCTTT,CASRSDRVDPEAFF
once,TRBV30,TRBD2,TRBJ2-3,TGTGCCTGGTTAGGACTAGCGGGAGGAAATACGCAGTATTTT,CAWLGLAGGNTQYF
.,TRBV11-2,.,TRBJ2-7,TGTGCCAGCACCAGGGATACGAGTTCGACACTACGTGGGGAGCAGTACTTC,CASTRDTSSTLRGEQYF
.,TRBV6-6,TRBD1,TRBJ1-4,TGTGCCAGCACCGTACGGGGGACAGGGGTTAATGAAAAACTGTTTTTT,CASTVRGTGVNEKLFF
.,TRBV6-1,.,TRBJ1-1,TGTGCCAGCAGCGCCTTGGTCACTGAAGCTTTCTTT,CASSALVTEAFF
.,TRBV9,.,TRBJ2-7,TGTGCCAGCAGCCCCAAGCAGCAGCCCTCCTACGAGCAGTACTTC,CASSPKQQPSYEQYF
few,TRBV11-2,TRBD2,TRBJ2-3,TGTGCCAGCAGCTCGCGCACGGGACTAGCGGGAGTTGGCACAGATACGCAGTATTTT,CASSSRTGLAGVGTDTQYF
.,TRBV25-1,.,TRBJ2-7,TGTGCCAGCAGTAAAGTCGGCGGTTCCTACGAGCAGTACTTC,CASSKVGGSYEQYF
.,TRBV11-2,TRBD2,TRBJ2-2,TGTGCCAGCAGCTTAGATGGGGGACTAAACACCGGGGAGCTGTTTTTT,CASSLDGGLNTGELFF
.,TRBV5-1,.,TRBJ1-1,TGCGCCAGCAGCTCGTCCGGGACATCGAACACTGAAGCTTTCTTT,CASSSSGTSNTEAFF
few,TRBV10-3,.,TRBJ1-2,TGTGCCATCAGTGACGATGGGGGACCACAGAACTATGGCTACACCTTC,CAISDDGGPQNYGYTF
.,TRBV2,.,TRBJ2-5,TGTGCCAGCAGTGGACAGCTAGGAGAGACCCAGTACTTC,CASSGQLGETQYF
.,TRBV28,.,TRBJ2-5,TGTGCCAGCAGTTCCCCCCAGGAGACCCAGTACTTC,CASSSPQETQYF
.,TRBV27,.,TRBJ2-7,TGTGCCAGCAGGCCTGGTCACGCAGGGGCGACCTACGAGCAGTACTTC,CASRPGHAGATYEQYF
.,TRBV7-9,.,TRBJ2-4,TGTGCCAGCAGCTCTTGGGCCCGTGAGAACATTCAGTACTTC,CASSSWARENIQYF
.,TRBV27,.,TRBJ1-5,TGTGCCAGCAGTCACCGGGCGGGCAGTACCCAGCCCCAGCATTTT,CASSHRAGSTQPQHF
.,TRBV28,.,TRBJ2-5,TGTGCCAGCAGTTTGGCCCGAGAGACCCAGTACTTC,CASSLARETQYF
.,TRBV2,.,TRBJ2-5,TGTGCCAGCAGTGATGGAGCTGCAGGGGGGTCCGAGACCCAGTACTTC,CASSDGAAGGSETQYF
.,TRBV28,.,TRBJ2-6,TGTGCCAGCAGCACCGGGGGTACGGGGGCCAACGTCCTGACTTTC,CASSTGGTGANVLTF
few,TRBV15,.,TRBJ1-1,TGTGCCACCAGCAGAGTTCGGGCCCTAAACACTGAAGCTTTCTTT,CATSRVRALNTEAFF
.,TRBV9,.,TRBJ2-7,TGTGCCAGCAGCCCTCGGACAGAGAGCTCCTACGAGCAGTACTTC,CASSPRTESSYEQYF
.,TRBV6-5,.,TRBJ1-1,TGTGCCAGCAGGATATCAGGGGTGAACACTGAAGCTTTCTTT,CASRISGVNTEAFF